A single sample is the source of the 15 T cell receptor beta chains below, sequenced in a study of blood T cell repertoires in COVID-19. Assay: immunoSEQ multiplex PCR; the TCRdb copy retains only in-frame clones and omits some. Among approximately 270,000 clones, about 90% were seen once, and the ten largest hold 1.5% to 2%. The sequencing input was PBMCs or T cells enriched from blood (not recorded which). All receptors come from a woman aged 55-70 years who had recovered from COVID-19.

CDR3 loop: CASSELGKGDHEKLFF. The DNA for the CDR3 is TGTGCCAGCAGTGAATTGGGGAAGGGAGATCATGAAAAACTGTTTTTT. The chain links TRBV25-1 to TRBJ1-4; D unclear. This CDR3 region has 16 residues. Germline V gives CDR1 MGHDK, CDR2 SYGVNS. Trimming left V 1 base short and J 6 bases short, with 15 bases between.

The chain is built from TRBV18 and TRBJ1-6, with a tentative D call TRBD1 (5 bases). The ends were cut back, 2 bases at V and 15 bases at J, with 20 bases in the middle. The germline V gene encodes CDR1 KGHSH and CDR2 LQKENI. The CDR3 sequence is 15 residues long. CDR3: CASSPTPTRKGDLHF. CDR3 DNA sequence: TGTGCCAGCTCACCAACTCCGACCCGAAAAGGGGACCTCCACTTT. Filled out from reference TRBV18 and TRBJ1-6, the complete variable domain reads NAGVMQNPRHLVRRRGQEARLRCSPMKGHSHVYWYRQLPEEGLKFMVYLQKENIIDESGMPKERFSAEFPKEGPSILRIQQVVRGDSAAYFCASSPTPTRKGDLHFGNGTRLTVT.

The sample holds one count of this clone. This sequence joins TRBV11-2 and TRBJ2-5; 12 nucleotides align to TRBD2. In germline, CDR1 is SGHAT, CDR2 FQNNGV. The CDR3 totals 17 residues. The V segment lost 3 bases and the J segment 4 bases; nucleotides outside the gene matches: 9. CDR3 DNA sequence: TGTGCCAGCAGCTTCCTAGCGGGAGGGCCGGAAGGAGAGACCCAGTACTTC. This codes for CASSFLAGGPEGETQYF.

This clone was picked up one time. The gene calls are TRBV10-3 and TRBJ2-1; 8 nucleotides align to TRBD1. CDR3 length equals 17 residues. Trimming removed 1 base from V and 10 bases from J; junction bases left unmatched: 15. Germline V gives CDR1 ENHRY, CDR2 SYGVKD. CDR3 region: CAISEYNPGTGLLEQFF. The DNA of the CDR3 is TGTGCCATCAGTGAGTACAATCCCGGGACAGGACTCTTAGAGCAGTTCTTC.

The chain uses TRBV5-1 and TRBJ2-1, with no clear D. The CDR3 sequence is 14 residues long. Germline V lookup: CDR1 SGHRS, CDR2 YFSETQ. V lost 4 bases, J lost 5 bases, and 13 bases lay in between. CDR3 sequence (DNA): TGCGCCAGCAGCAGCCCGTTCCTGCACAATGAGCAGTTCTTC. Its protein is CASSSPFLHNEQFF.

About this clone: This sample includes further DNA sequences coding for the same CDR3. CDR3 sequence reads: CASSPPSSYEQYF. For the CDR3, the DNA is TGTGCCAGCTCACCACCGTCGAGCTACGAGCAGTACTTC. This chain connects TRBV18 to TRBJ2-7, with D uncertain. CDR1 is KGHSH, CDR2 LQKENI, per germline. With 0 bases removed from V and 3 bases from J, the gap between germline ends came to 6 bases. The CDR3 is 13 residues long.

The V and J genes are TRBV18 and TRBJ1-5, with 11 positions matching TRBD1. The V segment lost 0 bases and the J segment 11 bases; nucleotides outside the gene matches: 12. The CDR3 contains 17 residues. The germline V gene encodes CDR1 KGHSH and CDR2 LQKENI. CDR3 protein: CASSPPPLGQGVSAQHF. The CDR3 DNA is TGTGCCAGCTCACCACCCCCTTTGGGACAGGGGGTATCGGCCCAGCATTTT.

This sequence joins TRBV10-2 and TRBJ2-2; 9 nucleotides align to TRBD2. This CDR3 comprises 16 residues. Trimming removed 4 bases from V and 9 bases from J; junction bases left unmatched: 12. Looked up from germline, CDR1 is WSHSY and CDR2 is SAAADI. CDR3 bases: TGCGCCAGCAGTGTTAGCGGGAGCCCCCCTAACCGGGAGCTGTTTTTT. It encodes CASSVSGSPPNRELFF.

The V gene is TRBV7-6, the J gene TRBJ1-3; D uncertain. V dropped 1 base and J dropped 4 bases, with 8 bases sitting between them. The CDR3 loop spans 14 amino acids. Germline loops: CDR1 SGHVS, CDR2 FNYEAQ. The CDR3 DNA sequence: TGTGCCAGCAGCTTAGGGGCCTCCGGAAACACCATATATTTT. Translation gives CASSLGASGNTIYF.

The chain joins TRBV5-1 to TRBJ1-1, with 8 bases lining up with TRBD1. Unmatched junction bases numbered 12, after V lost 3 bases and J lost 5 bases. The length of the CDR3 is 16 residues. In germline, CDR1 is SGHRS, CDR2 YFSETQ. The CDR3 region is CASSWVGQAGRTEAFF. The CDR3 DNA reads as TGCGCCAGCAGCTGGGTGGGACAGGCAGGGAGAACTGAAGCTTTCTTT.

This chain uses TRBV2 with TRBJ1-1, with TRBD1 as a possible D gene (6 bases). The germline V and J ends were trimmed by 6 bases and 5 bases, with 10 bases remaining between them. This CDR3 spans 12 amino acids. Germline CDR1 reads SNHLY; CDR2 reads FYNNEI. CDR3 sequence: CASSLRGTEAFF. CDR3 coding DNA: TGTGCCAGCAGCCTGAGGGGGACTGAAGCTTTCTTT.

The chain combines TRBV28 with TRBJ2-7; D is possibly TRBD2 (5 bases). Germline V gene data show CDR1 as MDHEN and CDR2 as SYDVKM. V shed 8 bases and J shed 4 bases, with 24 bases lying between them. The CDR3 is made up of 16 amino acids. CDR3 sequence: CASFSLLGSESYEQYF. Here the CDR3 DNA reads TGTGCCAGCTTTTCCTTACTAGGATCGGAATCGTACGAGCAGTACTTC.

This chain connects TRBV10-3 to TRBJ2-7; possibly TRBD1 for D (6 bases). There are 14 residues in the CDR3. Between the trimmed V and J ends, which lost 5 bases and 1 base, there was a span of 12 bases. Per germline, CDR1 ENHRY and CDR2 SYGVKD. CDR3 bases: TGTGCCATCAGTACGGGCAGGGGTTCCTACGAGCAGTACTTC. Protein sequence: CAISTGRGSYEQYF.

The rearrangement joins TRBV2 to TRBJ2-3, with TRBD1 matching 11 bases. This CDR3 spans 14 amino acids. The germline gives CDR1 SNHLY, CDR2 FYNNEI. The ends lost 4 bases at V and 5 bases at J; junction bases unmatched: 2. The CDR3 spells CASSGGTGGDTQYF. The CDR3 nucleotides read TGTGCCAGCAGTGGGGGGACAGGGGGAGATACGCAGTATTTT.

This clone occurred once. This chain uses TRBV3-1 (or the pseudogene TRBV3-2) with TRBJ1-1; 8 bases agree with TRBD1. CDR1 and CDR2 from the germline V gene are LGHDT and YNNKEL (reference sequence). The trim removed 0 bases at V and 6 bases at J, leaving 6 bases unmatched. The CDR3 sequence is 15 residues long. The CDR3 DNA reads as TGTGCCAGCAGCCAAGATTTAGGACAGGGAGCTGAAGCTTTCTTT. It is translated as CASSQDLGQGAEAFF.